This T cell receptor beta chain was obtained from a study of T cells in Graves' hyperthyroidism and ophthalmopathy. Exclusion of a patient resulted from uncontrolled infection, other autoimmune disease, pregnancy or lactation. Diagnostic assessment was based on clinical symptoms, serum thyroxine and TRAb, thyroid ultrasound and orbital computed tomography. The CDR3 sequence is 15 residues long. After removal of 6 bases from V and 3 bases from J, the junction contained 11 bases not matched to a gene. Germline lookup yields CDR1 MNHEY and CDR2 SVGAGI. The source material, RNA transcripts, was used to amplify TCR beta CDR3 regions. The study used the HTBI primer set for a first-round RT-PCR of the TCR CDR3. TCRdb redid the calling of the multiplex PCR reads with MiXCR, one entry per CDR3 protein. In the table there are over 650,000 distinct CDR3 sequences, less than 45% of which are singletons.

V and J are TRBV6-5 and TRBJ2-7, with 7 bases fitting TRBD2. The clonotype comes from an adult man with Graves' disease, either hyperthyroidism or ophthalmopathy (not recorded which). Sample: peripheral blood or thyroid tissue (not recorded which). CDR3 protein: CASSPKRGLLYEQYF. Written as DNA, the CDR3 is TGTGCCAGCAGCCCCAAGCGGGGACTCCTCTACGAGCAGTACTTC.